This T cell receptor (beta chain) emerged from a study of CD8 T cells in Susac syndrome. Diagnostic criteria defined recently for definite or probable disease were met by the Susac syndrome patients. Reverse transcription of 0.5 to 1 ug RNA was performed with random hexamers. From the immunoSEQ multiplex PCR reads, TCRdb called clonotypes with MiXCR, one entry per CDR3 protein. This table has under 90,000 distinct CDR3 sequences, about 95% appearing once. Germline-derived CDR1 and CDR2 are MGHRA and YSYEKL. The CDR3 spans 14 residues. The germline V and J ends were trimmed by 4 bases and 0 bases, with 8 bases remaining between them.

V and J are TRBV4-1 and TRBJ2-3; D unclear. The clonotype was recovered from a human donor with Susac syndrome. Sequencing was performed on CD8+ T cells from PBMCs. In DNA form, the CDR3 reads TGCGCCAGCAGCCCGGAGCGCAGCACAGATACGCAGTATTTT. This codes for CASSPERSTDTQYF.